Given below is one T cell receptor (beta chain) in context. Authors' data handling: From reference gene primer amplification, estimates of nucleated cell counts were derived. TCRdb's copy holds only in-frame clones and misses some; the assay was immunoSEQ multiplex PCR. For V, J and clone size, that table is used; D and trimming come from the DNA. Of 150,000 to 180,000 clones listed, around 84% are singletons. Trimming shortened V by 3 bases and J by 3 bases, and 2 bases separated the two germline ends. The CDR3 has 11 residues. Germline-derived CDR1 and CDR2 are MNHEY and SMNVEV (reference sequence). The data are from a study of blood T cell repertoires in COVID-19.

Sequenced sample: peripheral blood. The chain employs TRBV27 and TRBJ2-5; D is ambiguous. This clonotype originated in a woman aged 45 to 65 with acute or convalescent COVID-19. CDR3 sequence: CASSFKETQYF. The CDR3 nucleotides read TGTGCCAGCAGTTTCAAAGAGACCCAGTACTTC.